These T cell receptor beta chains were read from a single sample in a study of response to subunit inactivated influenza vaccine. TCRdb recomputed calls from the RT-PCR reads with MiXCR, one row per CDR3 protein. This sample has around 540,000 distinct CDR3 sequences, with about 10% found just once. The specimen comprised PBMCs from blood, sampled on the day of vaccination. Receptors were obtained from a man aged 45-65 years who received an inactivated influenza vaccine. Each CDR3 is given with its conserved first and last residue. A D gene is named only where the DNA matches it firmly. Size is stated for part of the rows, as once, few or many counts, or as a class when the clone is expanded.

len,j_gene,v_gene,d_gene,abundance,CDR3aa,CDR3nt
18,TRBJ2-7,TRBV28,TRBD1,.,CASSSLIIRDRVFFGQYF,TGTGCCAGCAGTTCCCTAATCATCCGGGACAGGGTGTTTTTCGGGCAGTACTTC
11,TRBJ2-5,TRBV6-5,TRBD2,many,CASTGGETQYF,TGTGCCAGCACGGGGGGTGAGACCCAGTACTTC
14,TRBJ2-7,TRBV7-6,TRBD2,few,CASSLGSGSHEQYF,TGTGCCAGCAGCTTAGGTAGCGGGAGCCACGAGCAGTACTTC
13,TRBJ2-3,TRBV12-3/TRBV12-4,.,.,CASTRGGEDTQYF,TGTGCCAGCACCCGCGGCGGGGAAGATACGCAGTATTTT
14,TRBJ1-1,TRBV20-1,.,many,CSARNSGVWTEAFF,TGCAGTGCTAGAAATTCAGGGGTGTGGACTGAAGCTTTCTTT
15,TRBJ1-5,TRBV6-2/TRBV6-3,.,once,CASSYRGNSNQPQHF,TGTGCCAGCAGTTACAGGGGGAATAGCAATCAGCCCCAGCATTTT
14,TRBJ2-2,TRBV10-2,.,many,CASRIGSNTGELFF,TGCGCCAGCAGGATAGGGTCGAACACCGGGGAGCTGTTTTTT
15,TRBJ1-3,TRBV6-5,.,few,CASSYGQYPENTIYF,TGTGCCAGCAGTTACGGACAGTACCCTGAAAACACCATATATTTT
15,TRBJ2-1,TRBV15,TRBD1,.,CATSRGQGADNEQFF,TGTGCCACCAGCAGAGGACAGGGGGCCGACAATGAGCAGTTCTTC
11,TRBJ2-2,TRBV6-6,.,many,CASSFRGELFF,TGTGCCAGCAGTTTCCGAGGGGAGCTGTTTTTT
16,TRBJ1-6,TRBV18,.,.,CASSPRAVGSHSPLHF,TGTGCCAGCTCACCTCGGGCCGTCGGGTCACATTCACCCCTCCACTTT
15,TRBJ1-4,TRBV4-1,TRBD1,.,CASSQAQGAVEKLFF,TGCGCCAGCAGCCAAGCACAGGGGGCGGTTGAAAAACTGTTTTTT
17,TRBJ2-1,TRBV7-2,.,few,CASTGRRGVSSYNEQFF,TGTGCCAGCACCGGCAGAAGGGGGGTGAGCTCCTACAATGAGCAGTTCTTC
19,TRBJ2-1,TRBV27,TRBD2,.,CASSLQGPSGRLSYNEQFF,TGTGCCAGCAGTTTACAGGGGCCTAGCGGGAGATTGTCCTACAATGAGCAGTTCTTC
13,TRBJ1-1,TRBV20-1,.,.,CSALTHENTEAFF,TGCAGTGCTTTGACTCATGAAAATACTGAAGCTTTCTTT
16,TRBJ1-2,TRBV4-2,TRBD1,few,CASSQDLGQGFRGYTF,TGTGCCAGCAGCCAAGATTTAGGACAGGGCTTTCGTGGCTACACCTTC
15,TRBJ1-5,TRBV5-6,.,many,CASSLGRYSNQPQHF,TGTGCCAGCAGCCTAGGGAGGTATAGCAATCAGCCCCAGCATTTT
11,TRBJ2-1,TRBV10-3,.,.,CATGADNEQFF,TGTGCCACCGGAGCGGACAATGAGCAGTTCTTC
16,TRBJ2-7,TRBV5-1,TRBD1,.,CASSLPETGGNYEQYF,TGCGCCAGCAGCTTGCCTGAGACAGGGGGGAACTACGAGCAGTACTTC
16,TRBJ1-2,TRBV7-2,TRBD1,many,CASSLTVTGGRYGYTF,TGTGCCAGCAGCTTAACCGTTACAGGGGGAAGATATGGCTACACCTTC
15,TRBJ2-6,TRBV24-1,.,.,CATSDTGSGANVLTF,TGTGCCACCAGTGATACAGGATCTGGGGCCAACGTCCTGACTTTC
18,TRBJ2-7,TRBV11-2,TRBD2,many,CASSFRLKIAGEAYEQYF,TGTGCCAGCAGCTTCAGGTTAAAGATTGCGGGAGAAGCCTACGAGCAGTACTTC
16,TRBJ2-1,TRBV20-1,TRBD2,many,CSARRKLAASYNEQFF,TGCAGTGCTAGAAGAAAACTAGCGGCGTCCTACAATGAGCAGTTCTTC
13,TRBJ2-1,TRBV29-1,.,many,CSVGSISYNEQFF,TGCAGCGTTGGGTCGATCTCCTACAATGAGCAGTTCTTC
16,TRBJ2-7,TRBV9,.,.,CASSEGRGMVAHEQYF,TGTGCCAGCAGCGAAGGCCGGGGAATGGTAGCTCACGAGCAGTACTTC
13,TRBJ1-5,TRBV20-1,.,.,CSALRAGDQPQHF,TGCAGTGCTCTGCGGGCAGGGGATCAGCCCCAGCATTTT
14,TRBJ1-1,TRBV7-2,.,few,CASSLSDRNTEAFF,TGTGCCAGCAGCTTATCGGACAGGAACACTGAAGCTTTCTTT
14,TRBJ2-7,TRBV5-1,.,.,CASSLSPPTYEQYF,TGCGCCAGCAGCTTGTCCCCTCCTACCTACGAGCAGTACTTC